Each of the 9 T cell receptor beta chains below was sequenced from the same sample in a study of human T cells and chemical hapten exposure. From the RACE reads, TCRdb called clonotypes with MiXCR, one entry per CDR3 protein. The sample yields under 50,000 distinct CDR3 sequences, about 13% seen once. Time point given: patch test 3, about 24 weeks after DPC sensitization. Indicated treatment: therapeutic diphenylcyclopropenone sensitization with weekly scalp DPC. It was from unfractionated whole blood that total RNA was extracted. The starting material was whole blood, obtained in connection with sensitization to the hapten diphenylcyclopropenone (DPC). The origin of the receptors is a middle-aged woman with alopecia areata. Some clones in this sample may be carry-over from other donors' samples.

To note about this clonotype: One junction end does not reproduce the germline sequence, and a read error may be involved. The chain carries TRBV28 and TRBJ1-1; no clear D. The CDR3 sequence is 11 residues long. Germline V gene sequence: CDR1 MDHEN, CDR2 SYDVKM. The CDR3 coding sequence is TGTGCCGCCCGGATGAACACTGAAGCTATCTTT. It yields the protein CAARMNTEAIF.

In its sample, this clonotype was seen many times. V usage is TRBV3-1 and J usage is TRBJ2-5; 10 bases fit TRBD1. The germline CDR1 and CDR2 sequences are LGHDT and YNNKEL (reference sequence). The CDR3 totals 13 residues. This chain's CDR3 is CASGTGATETQYF. CDR3 nucleotide sequence: TGTGCGTCCGGGACAGGGGCGACGGAGACCCAGTACTTC.

V and J are TRBV29-1 and TRBJ2-3; TRBD2 aligns across 9 bases. The CDR3 consists of 15 residues. The ends lost 3 bases at V and 2 bases at J; junction bases unmatched: 6. Per the germline V gene, CDR1 is SQVTM and CDR2 is ANQGSEA. The CDR3 loop is CSVDLAGPLTDTQYF. Written as DNA, the CDR3 is TGCAGCGTTGACCTAGCGGGACCGCTCACAGATACGCAGTATTTT.

This clonotype appeared many times. V gene TRBV4-3 combines with J gene TRBJ1-2, with a tentative D call TRBD1 (5 bases). The CDR3 loop spans 15 amino acids. V shed 0 bases and J shed 0 bases, with 8 bases lying between them. Looked up from germline, CDR1 is LGHNA and CDR2 is YSLEER. CDR3 nucleotide sequence: TGCGCCAGCAGCCAAGATGGGGGGACTAACTATGGCTACACCTTC. It is translated as CASSQDGGTNYGYTF.

At least ten counts were recorded for this clonotype. The chain has TRBV5-4 and TRBJ2-2; 8 bases line up with TRBD1. V lost 0 bases and J lost 5; bases outside the gene matches: 3. Germline assignment: CDR1 SGHNT and CDR2 YYREEE (reference sequence). The CDR3 totals 15 residues. CDR3 sequence reads: CASSLGRQGTGELFF. In nucleotides, the CDR3 is TGTGCCAGCAGCTTGGGGAGACAGGGGACCGGGGAGCTGTTTTTT.

This clonotype was picked up many times. This sequence joins TRBV7-2 and TRBJ2-1, with 12 bases aligning to TRBD2. This CDR3 comprises 14 residues. Germline CDR1 reads SGHTA; CDR2 reads FQGNSA. V lost 6 bases and J lost 15; bases outside the gene matches: 12. CDR3 loop: CASSHRLAGEVPFF. In nucleotides, the CDR3 is TGTGCCAGCAGTCACCGACTAGCGGGAGAGGTCCCGTTCTTC.

This clonotype came up a few times. The chain links TRBV12-3 or TRBV12-4 to TRBJ1-4, with D tentatively TRBD1 (6 bases). CDR3 length equals 14 residues. The ends were cut back, 8 bases at V and 5 bases at J, with 15 bases in the middle. The CDR3 reads CASSEGQRNEKLFF. DNA of the CDR3: TGTGCCAGCTCAGAAGGACAGAGGAATGAAAAACTGTTTTTT.

This chain links TRBV28 with TRBJ2-7; TRBD1 might be the D (5 bases). Per the germline V gene, CDR1 is MDHEN and CDR2 is SYDVKM. V dropped 3 bases and J dropped 0 bases, with 9 bases sitting between them. This CDR3 is built from 14 residues. The CDR3 loop reads CASSFQGSSYEQYF. The CDR3 DNA follows: TGTGCCAGCAGTTTTCAGGGTAGCTCCTACGAGCAGTACTTC.

This clonotype came up a few times. The chain has TRBV29-1 and TRBJ1-1; possibly TRBD1 for D (5 bases). The CDR3 sequence is 12 residues long. Per the germline V gene, CDR1 is SQVTM and CDR2 is ANQGSEA. V lost 4 bases, J lost 5 bases, and 11 bases lay in between. DNA for the CDR3: TGCAGCGTTGGGTCGGGGGGAACTGAAGCTTTCTTT. It specifies CSVGSGGTEAFF.